The T cell receptor (beta chain) under discussion was sequenced for a study of cytomegalovirus exposure and HLA in healthy donors. Use of 60 Vbeta and 13 Jbeta primers characterized the PCR. TCRdb keeps only in-frame clones here, not all; method: immunoSEQ multiplex PCR. This table has about 130,000 clones, over 9.5% appearing once. This clone has only a few counts. CDR1 and CDR2 (germline): WNHNN, SYGVQD (reference sequence). The CDR3 has 19 amino acids. Unmatched junction bases numbered 15, after V lost 4 bases and J lost 0 bases. Input material: PBMCs. The chain recombines TRBV10-1 with TRBJ1-3, with TRBD1 matching over 7 bases. This TCR was recovered from a young woman in good health and CMV-seropositive. CDR3 nucleotides: TGCGCCAGCAGTGCAATAACAGGGGTCCCACGGAGCTCTGGAAACACCATATATTTT. Translation gives CASSAITGVPRSSGNTIYF.